This TCR beta chain originates from a study of vaccination and CD4 T cells after COVID-19. Study at large: Roughly 10 convalescent patients had mild and one had severe PCR-confirmed SARS-CoV-2 disease.

A word on this clonotype: The antigen is unknown.

V dropped 6 bases and J dropped 0 bases, with 11 bases sitting between them. This CDR3 contains 14 residues. The germline V gene has CDR1 SEHNR and CDR2 FQNEAQ (reference sequence). The Oncomine TCR Beta short-read assay was applied to DNA of cultured CD4+ T cells. Investigators obtained genomic DNA by extraction from cultured CD4+ T cells. One entry per CDR3 protein, called by TCRdb with MiXCR from the PCR reads. This table has 20,000 to 30,000 distinct CDR3 sequences, about three fifths appearing once. Treatment: roughly 10-day PBMC culture with coronavirus spike peptide pools or control peptides (ViraFEST assay).

The chain recombines TRBV7-9 with TRBJ1-1, with unresolved D. Specimen: CD4+ T cells from blood, cultured in vitro. The receptor's source is a human donor who had recovered from COVID-19. As DNA, the CDR3 is TGTGCCAGCAGTTCAACAGTTATGAACACTGAAGCTTTCTTT. Protein product: CASSSTVMNTEAFF.